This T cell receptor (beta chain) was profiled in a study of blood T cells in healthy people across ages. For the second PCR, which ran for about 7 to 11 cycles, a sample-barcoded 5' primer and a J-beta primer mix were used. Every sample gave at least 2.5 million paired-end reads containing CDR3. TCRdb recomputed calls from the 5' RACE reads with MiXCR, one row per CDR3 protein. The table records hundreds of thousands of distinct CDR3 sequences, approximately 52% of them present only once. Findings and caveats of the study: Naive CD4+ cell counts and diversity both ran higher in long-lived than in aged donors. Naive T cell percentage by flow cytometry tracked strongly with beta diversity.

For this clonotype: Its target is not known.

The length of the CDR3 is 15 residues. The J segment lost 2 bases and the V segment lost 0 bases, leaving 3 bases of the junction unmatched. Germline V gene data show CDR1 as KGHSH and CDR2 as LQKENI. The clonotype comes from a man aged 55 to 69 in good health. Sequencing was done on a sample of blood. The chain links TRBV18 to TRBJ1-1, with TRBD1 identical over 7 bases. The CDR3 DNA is TGTGCCAGCTCACCACCTCACAGGGGTAACACTGAAGCTTTCTTT. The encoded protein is CASSPPHRGNTEAFF.